Sequencing of this T cell receptor beta chain was carried out in a study of cytomegalovirus exposure and HLA in healthy donors. The CDR3 covers 13 residues. Deletions cut 0 bases from V and 9 bases from J, with 14 bases between. Germline V gene lookup returns CDR1 SQVTM and CDR2 ANQGSEA. The count of this clone is one. This PCR relied on a set of 60 Vbeta primers and 13 Jbeta primers. Sequencing was performed with immunoSEQ multiplex PCR; in TCRdb, only in-frame clones are kept and a portion is missing. The table records 280,000 or so clones, 70% to 90% of them present only once. The gene calls are TRBV29-1 and TRBJ1-2; unclear D gene. Sequencing was done on a sample of PBMCs. The clonotype comes from a woman in her late teens or twenties in good health and CMV-seronegative. CDR3 coding DNA: TGCAGCGTTGAAGATCCGGGGTTGGGCAGCTACACCTTC. Residues: CSVEDPGLGSYTF.